Listed below are T cell receptor beta chains from one sample, sequenced in a study of blood T cell repertoires in COVID-19. Sequencing was performed with immunoSEQ multiplex PCR; in TCRdb, only in-frame clones are kept and a portion is missing. The data hold approximately 160,000 clones, with roughly 85% observed a single time. The sequencing input was peripheral blood. The receptors come from a woman aged 55-70 years with COVID-19, enrolled during active disease. The CDR3 runs from the conserved cysteine through the conserved F or W. A D gene is named only where the DNA matches it firmly. Part of the rows lack a size; the others show once, few, many or a class for expanded clones.

TRBD1,NA,TRBV27,TRBJ1-3,CASSTSADRAGNTIYF,TGTGCCAGCAGTACTTCAGCCGACAGGGCTGGAAACACCATATATTTT
TRBD1,NA,TRBV6-5,TRBJ2-3,CASPPRDRVTDTQYF,TGTGCCAGCCCTCCCCGGGACAGGGTCACAGATACGCAGTATTTT
TRBD2,NA,TRBV6-2/TRBV6-3,TRBJ2-7,CASSYEGLASYEQYF,TGTGCCAGCAGTTACGAGGGACTAGCGTCATACGAGCAGTACTTC
NA,NA,TRBV28,TRBJ1-2,CASTGEGYGYTF,TGTGCCAGCACGGGTGAGGGATATGGCTACACCTTC
NA,NA,TRBV7-5,TRBJ2-5,CARSLATKGEWDRGKETQYF,TGTGCCAGAAGCTTAGCGACCAAAGGTGAATGGGACAGAGGGAAAGAGACCCAGTACTTC
NA,NA,TRBV30,TRBJ2-1,CAWSVRGDEQFF,TGTGCCTGGAGTGTACGGGGAGATGAGCAGTTCTTC
TRBD1,NA,TRBV6-5,TRBJ1-5,CASEQGRNQPQHF,TGTGCCAGCGAACAGGGGCGCAATCAGCCCCAGCATTTT
TRBD2,NA,TRBV7-7,TRBJ2-2,CASSLRLADSAKTGELFF,TGTGCTAGCAGCTTAAGACTAGCGGACTCGGCAAAGACCGGGGAGCTGTTTTTT
NA,NA,TRBV19,TRBJ2-2,CASSRAGLSVTGELFF,TGTGCCAGTAGTAGGGCCGGACTTTCCGTTACCGGGGAGCTGTTTTTT
NA,NA,TRBV20-1,TRBJ2-7,CSASDKYEQYF,TGCAGTGCTAGTGATAAATACGAGCAGTACTTC
TRBD1,NA,TRBV19,TRBJ1-4,CASSLRQGATNEKLFF,TGTGCCAGTAGTTTGCGACAGGGTGCAACTAATGAAAAACTGTTTTTT
TRBD1,NA,TRBV18,TRBJ2-5,CASSPGRTGETQYF,TGTGCCAGCTCACCAGGGAGGACAGGGGAGACCCAGTACTTC
TRBD1,NA,TRBV30,TRBJ1-4,CAWSGQGNEKLFF,TGTGCCTGGAGTGGACAGGGGAATGAAAAACTGTTTTTT
TRBD1,NA,TRBV7-3,TRBJ1-6,CASSLMGTGQGASYNSPLHF,TGTGCCAGCAGCTTAATGGGGACCGGACAGGGGGCTTCCTATAATTCACCCCTCCACTTT
NA,NA,TRBV19,TRBJ1-1,CASSITGRGFTEAFF,TGTGCCAGTAGTATAACGGGGCGGGGGTTCACTGAAGCTTTCTTT
NA,NA,TRBV19,TRBJ1-2,CASSIPGGGYTF,TGTGCCAGTAGTATTCCGGGAGGCGGCTACACCTTC
NA,NA,TRBV3-1/TRBV3-2,TRBJ2-1,CASSQGRAGEQFF,TGTGCCAGCAGCCAAGGCAGGGCGGGGGAGCAGTTCTTC
NA,NA,TRBV12-3/TRBV12-4,TRBJ1-2,CASSLTVNYGYTF,TGTGCCAGCAGTTTAACAGTTAACTATGGCTACACCTTC
NA,NA,TRBV30,TRBJ1-6,CAWSEGFSYNSPLHF,TGTGCCTGGAGTGAGGGGTTCTCCTATAATTCACCCCTCCACTTT
NA,NA,TRBV27,TRBJ1-5,CASSWGSNQPQHF,TGTGCCAGCAGTTGGGGCAGCAATCAGCCCCAGCATTTT
NA,NA,TRBV5-4,TRBJ1-1,CASSAGQNTEAFF,TGTGCCAGCAGCGCAGGACAGAACACTGAAGCTTTCTTT
NA,NA,TRBV7-6,TRBJ2-2,CASSSSGLGAGELFF,TGTGCCAGCAGCTCGTCCGGACTTGGGGCCGGGGAGCTGTTTTTT
TRBD1,once,TRBV6-5,TRBJ2-5,CASSIQGARQETQYF,TGTGCCAGCAGTATACAGGGGGCGCGACAAGAGACCCAGTACTTC
TRBD1,NA,TRBV7-2,TRBJ1-2,CASSGTGGHGYTF,TGTGCCAGCAGCGGGACAGGGGGCCATGGCTACACCTTC
NA,NA,TRBV7-6,TRBJ1-5,CASSLGPTGTDQPQHF,TGTGCCAGCAGCTTAGGTCCGACGGGAACGGATCAGCCCCAGCATTTT
TRBD2,NA,TRBV7-9,TRBJ2-7,CASSLGTLAGGLLHEQYF,TGTGCCAGCAGCTTAGGTACGCTAGCGGGAGGCCTCCTCCACGAGCAGTACTTC
TRBD2,NA,TRBV7-8,TRBJ2-2,CASSLVRWTSGGELFF,TGTGCCAGCAGCTTAGTCAGATGGACTAGCGGCGGGGAGCTGTTTTTT
NA,NA,TRBV10-3,TRBJ2-7,CAISESTYEQYF,TGTGCCATCAGTGAGTCCACCTACGAGCAGTACTTC
NA,NA,TRBV19,TRBJ1-1,CASSIWGRTEAFF,TGTGCCAGTAGTATATGGGGGAGGACTGAAGCTTTCTTT
NA,NA,TRBV25-1,TRBJ2-1,CASSAVGGSYNEQFF,TGTGCCAGCAGTGCCGTCGGGGGATCCTACAATGAGCAGTTCTTC
NA,NA,TRBV6-5,TRBJ1-1,CASSYGGFEAFF,TGTGCCAGCAGTTACGGGGGCTTTGAAGCTTTCTTT
NA,once,TRBV18,TRBJ1-5,CASSVGNRANHQPQHF,TGTGCCAGCTCCGTTGGAAACAGGGCTAACCATCAGCCCCAGCATTTT
NA,NA,TRBV5-1,TRBJ1-1,CASSLQGIEAFF,TGCGCCAGCAGCTTGCAGGGGATAGAAGCTTTCTTT
TRBD1,NA,TRBV6-5,TRBJ1-2,CASSYSRTGGGYGYTF,TGTGCCAGCAGTTACTCTCGGACAGGGGGCGGGTATGGCTACACCTTC
NA,NA,TRBV7-6,TRBJ2-2,CASSTLQGTGELFF,TGTGCCAGCAGCACCTTACAGGGAACCGGGGAGCTGTTTTTT
NA,NA,TRBV19,TRBJ1-1,CASSIRGSTEAFF,TGTGCCAGTAGTATTAGGGGTAGCACTGAAGCTTTCTTT
NA,NA,TRBV11-2,TRBJ2-1,CASSLSYNEQFF,TGTGCCAGCAGCTTATCCTATAATGAGCAGTTCTTC
NA,NA,TRBV6-5,TRBJ2-2,CASSYGGAMFTGELFF,TGTGCCAGCAGTTACGGGGGGGCAATGTTCACCGGGGAGCTGTTTTTT
NA,NA,TRBV4-2,TRBJ1-2,CASSQDVRYGYTF,TGTGCCAGCAGCCAAGATGTCCGCTATGGCTACACCTTC
TRBD1,NA,TRBV7-6,TRBJ1-1,CASSFSGTVNTEAFF,TGTGCCAGCAGCTTCTCCGGGACAGTGAACACTGAAGCTTTCTTT
NA,NA,TRBV21-1,TRBJ1-2,CASREGGGTNYGYTF,TGTGCCAGCAGGGAGGGCGGGGGAACTAACTATGGCTACACCTTC
NA,NA,TRBV12-2,TRBJ1-2,CASRLVSGGKGYTF,TGTGCAAGTCGCTTAGTGTCAGGGGGTAAAGGCTACACCTTC
TRBD1,NA,TRBV29-1,TRBJ1-1,CSPTGTGDTEAFF,TGCAGCCCTACCGGGACAGGGGACACTGAAGCTTTCTTT
NA,NA,TRBV7-3,TRBJ1-1,CASSLVGRNTEAFF,TGTGCCAGCAGCTTGGTGGGGCGCAACACTGAAGCTTTCTTT
NA,NA,TRBV20-1,TRBJ1-2,CSVRQGSGYTF,TGCAGTGTACGGCAGGGAAGCGGCTACACCTTC
TRBD1,NA,TRBV9,TRBJ1-1,CASSVEPGQAEAFF,TGTGCCAGCAGCGTAGAGCCGGGACAGGCTGAAGCTTTCTTT
TRBD1,NA,TRBV19,TRBJ1-2,CASTAPDRANMGYGYTF,TGTGCCAGTACCGCCCCGGACAGGGCAAATATGGGCTATGGCTACACCTTC